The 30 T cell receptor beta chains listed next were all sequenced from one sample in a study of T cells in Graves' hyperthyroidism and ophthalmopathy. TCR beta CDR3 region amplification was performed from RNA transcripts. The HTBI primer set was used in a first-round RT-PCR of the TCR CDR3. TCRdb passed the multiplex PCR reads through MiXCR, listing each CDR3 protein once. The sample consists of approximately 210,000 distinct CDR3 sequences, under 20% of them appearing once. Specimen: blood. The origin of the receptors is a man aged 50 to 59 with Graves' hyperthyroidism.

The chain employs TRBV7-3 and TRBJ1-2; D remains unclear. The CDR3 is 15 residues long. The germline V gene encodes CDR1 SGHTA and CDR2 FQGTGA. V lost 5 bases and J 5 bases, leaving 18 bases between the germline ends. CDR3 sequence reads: CASSPIIRDGYGYTF. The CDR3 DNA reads TGTGCCAGCAGCCCGATCATCCGCGACGGTTATGGCTACACCTTC.

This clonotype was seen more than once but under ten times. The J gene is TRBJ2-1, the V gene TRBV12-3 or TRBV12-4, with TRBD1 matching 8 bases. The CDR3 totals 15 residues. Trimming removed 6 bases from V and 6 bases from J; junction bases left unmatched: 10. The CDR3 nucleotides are TGTGCCAGCAGCCAAGACAGGGGCGGCTTCAATGAGCAGTTCTTC. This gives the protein CASSQDRGGFNEQFF.

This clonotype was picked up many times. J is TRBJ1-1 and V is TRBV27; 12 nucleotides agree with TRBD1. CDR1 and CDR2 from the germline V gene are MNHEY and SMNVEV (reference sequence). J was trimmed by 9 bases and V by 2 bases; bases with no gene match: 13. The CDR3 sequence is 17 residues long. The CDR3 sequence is CASSLRTRGQGARKAFF. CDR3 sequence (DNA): TGTGCCAGCAGTTTACGTACGAGGGGACAGGGGGCGCGGAAAGCTTTCTTT.

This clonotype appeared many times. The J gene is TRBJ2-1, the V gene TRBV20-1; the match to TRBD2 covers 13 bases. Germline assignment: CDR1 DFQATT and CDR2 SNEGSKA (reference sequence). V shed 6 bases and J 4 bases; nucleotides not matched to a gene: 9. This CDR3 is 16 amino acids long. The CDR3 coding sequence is TGCAGTGCCCCAGAAGGGACTAGCGGGATGTACAATGAGCAGTTCTTC. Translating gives CSAPEGTSGMYNEQFF.

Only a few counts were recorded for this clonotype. The CDR3 coding sequence is TGTGCCAGCAGTTTTAACAGTGGAGAGACCCAGTACTTC. Translating gives CASSFNSGETQYF. V is TRBV12-3 or TRBV12-4 and J is TRBJ2-5, with D uncertain. V was pared by 3 bases and J by 4 bases, with 9 bases between. CDR3 size: 13 residues.

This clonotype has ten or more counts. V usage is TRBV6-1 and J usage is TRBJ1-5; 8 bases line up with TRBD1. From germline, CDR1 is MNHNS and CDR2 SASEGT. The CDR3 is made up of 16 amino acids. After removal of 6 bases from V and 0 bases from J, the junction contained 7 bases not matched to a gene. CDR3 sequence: CASRQGTGNSNQPQHF. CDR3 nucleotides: TGTGCCAGCAGACAAGGGACAGGCAATAGCAATCAGCCCCAGCATTTT.

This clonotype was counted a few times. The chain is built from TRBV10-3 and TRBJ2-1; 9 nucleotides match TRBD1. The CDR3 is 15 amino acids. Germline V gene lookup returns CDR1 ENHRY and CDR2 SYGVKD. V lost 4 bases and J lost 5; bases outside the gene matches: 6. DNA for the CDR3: TGTGCCATCAGTGCGCCGGGACAGGGCCACAATGAGCAGTTCTTC. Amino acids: CAISAPGQGHNEQFF.

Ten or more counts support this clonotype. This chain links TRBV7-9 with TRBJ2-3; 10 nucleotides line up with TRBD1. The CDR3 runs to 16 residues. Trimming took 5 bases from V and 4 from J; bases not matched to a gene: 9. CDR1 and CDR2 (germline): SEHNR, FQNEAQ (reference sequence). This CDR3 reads CASSTQRDRGADTQYF. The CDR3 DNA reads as TGTGCCAGCAGCACCCAACGGGACAGGGGTGCAGATACGCAGTATTTT.

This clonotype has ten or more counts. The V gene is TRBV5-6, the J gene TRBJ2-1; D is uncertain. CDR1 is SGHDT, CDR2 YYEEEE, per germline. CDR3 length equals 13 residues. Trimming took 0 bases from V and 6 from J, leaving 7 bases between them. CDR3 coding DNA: TGTGCCAGCAGCTTGGTGTGGGGCAATGAGCAGTTCTTC. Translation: CASSLVWGNEQFF.

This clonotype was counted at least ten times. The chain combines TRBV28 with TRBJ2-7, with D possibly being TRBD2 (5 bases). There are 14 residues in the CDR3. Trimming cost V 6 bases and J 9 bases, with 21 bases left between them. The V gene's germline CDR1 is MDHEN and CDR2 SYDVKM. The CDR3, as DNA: TGTGCCAGCAGCGATTCGATGCGGGCGGCTCCGCAGTACTTC. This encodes CASSDSMRAAPQYF. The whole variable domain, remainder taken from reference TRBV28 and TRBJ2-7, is DVKVTQSSRYLVKRTGEKVFLECVQDMDHENMFWYRQDPGLGLRLIYFSYDVKMKEKGDIPEGYSVSREKKERFSLILESASTNQTSMYLCASSDSMRAAPQYFGPGTRLTVT.

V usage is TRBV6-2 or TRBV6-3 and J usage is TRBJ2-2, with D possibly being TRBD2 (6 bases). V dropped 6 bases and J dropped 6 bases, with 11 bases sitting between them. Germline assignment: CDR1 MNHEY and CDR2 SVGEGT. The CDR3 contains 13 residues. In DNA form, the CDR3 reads TGTGCCAGCAGGGGCAGGGAGGCCGGGGAGCTGTTTTTT. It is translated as CASRGREAGELFF.

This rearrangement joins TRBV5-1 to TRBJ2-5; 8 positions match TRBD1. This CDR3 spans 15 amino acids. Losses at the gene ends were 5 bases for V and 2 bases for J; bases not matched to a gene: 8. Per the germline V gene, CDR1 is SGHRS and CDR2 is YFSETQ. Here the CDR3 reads CASRDWTGRQETQYF. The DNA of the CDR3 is TGCGCCAGCAGAGATTGGACAGGGAGACAAGAGACCCAGTACTTC.

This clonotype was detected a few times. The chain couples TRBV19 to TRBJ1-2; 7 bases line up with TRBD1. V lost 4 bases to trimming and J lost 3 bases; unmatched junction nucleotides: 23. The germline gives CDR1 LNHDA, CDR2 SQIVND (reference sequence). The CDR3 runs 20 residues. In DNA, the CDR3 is TGTGCCAGTAGTACCCGGCTTGGACAGGTGGGCTCCCTCTCTGACTATGGCTACACCTTC. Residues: CASSTRLGQVGSLSDYGYTF.

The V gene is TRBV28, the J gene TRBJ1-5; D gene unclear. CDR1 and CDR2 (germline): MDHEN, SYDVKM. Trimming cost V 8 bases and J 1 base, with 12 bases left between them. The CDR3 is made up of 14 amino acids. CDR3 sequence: CASSLVQSNQPQHF. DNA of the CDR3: TGTGCCAGCTCTCTAGTGCAAAGCAATCAGCCCCAGCATTTT.

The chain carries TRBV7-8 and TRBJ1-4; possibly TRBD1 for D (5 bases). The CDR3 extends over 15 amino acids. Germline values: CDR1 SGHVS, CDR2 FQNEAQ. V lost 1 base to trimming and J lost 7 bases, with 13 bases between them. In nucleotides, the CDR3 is TGTGCCAGCAGCTTAGATACAGGCCGTGGTGAAAAACTGTTTTTT. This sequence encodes CASSLDTGRGEKLFF.

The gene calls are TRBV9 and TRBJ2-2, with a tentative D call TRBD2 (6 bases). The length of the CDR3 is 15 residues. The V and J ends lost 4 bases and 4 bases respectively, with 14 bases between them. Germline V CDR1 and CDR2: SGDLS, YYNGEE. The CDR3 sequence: CASSRDSEFTGELFF. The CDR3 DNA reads TGTGCCAGCAGCCGGGACTCGGAATTCACCGGGGAGCTGTTTTTT.

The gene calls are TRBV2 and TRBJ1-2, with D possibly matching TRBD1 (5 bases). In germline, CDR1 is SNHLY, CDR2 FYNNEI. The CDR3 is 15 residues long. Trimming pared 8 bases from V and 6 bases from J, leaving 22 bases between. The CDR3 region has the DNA TGTGCCAGCTGCTACCCAGGGATAGGGTCGAATGGCTACACCTTC. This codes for CASCYPGIGSNGYTF.

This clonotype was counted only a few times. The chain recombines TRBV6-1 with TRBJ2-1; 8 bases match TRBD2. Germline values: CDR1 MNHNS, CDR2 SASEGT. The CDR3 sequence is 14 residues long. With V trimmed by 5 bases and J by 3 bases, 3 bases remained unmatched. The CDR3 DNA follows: TGTGCCAGCAGTCAAACTAGCGGCTACAATGAGCAGTTCTTC. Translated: CASSQTSGYNEQFF.

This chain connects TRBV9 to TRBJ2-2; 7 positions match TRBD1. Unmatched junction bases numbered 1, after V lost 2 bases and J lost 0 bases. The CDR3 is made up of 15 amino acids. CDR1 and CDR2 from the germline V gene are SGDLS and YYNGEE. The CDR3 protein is CASSVGTANTGELFF. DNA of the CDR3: TGTGCCAGCAGCGTGGGGACAGCGAACACCGGGGAGCTGTTTTTT. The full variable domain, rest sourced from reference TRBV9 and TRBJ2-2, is DSGVTQTPKHLITATGQRVTLRCSPRSGDLSVYWYQQSLDQGLQFLIQYYNGEERAKGNILERFSAQQFPDLHSELNLSSLELGDSALYFCASSVGTANTGELFFGEGSRLTVL.

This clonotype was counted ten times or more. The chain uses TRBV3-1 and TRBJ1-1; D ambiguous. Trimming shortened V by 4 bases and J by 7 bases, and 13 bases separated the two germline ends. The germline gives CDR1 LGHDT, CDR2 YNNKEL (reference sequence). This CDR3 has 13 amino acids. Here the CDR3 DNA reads TGTGCCAGCAGCCCCCGGGGAGGTGATGAAGCTTTCTTT. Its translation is CASSPRGGDEAFF.

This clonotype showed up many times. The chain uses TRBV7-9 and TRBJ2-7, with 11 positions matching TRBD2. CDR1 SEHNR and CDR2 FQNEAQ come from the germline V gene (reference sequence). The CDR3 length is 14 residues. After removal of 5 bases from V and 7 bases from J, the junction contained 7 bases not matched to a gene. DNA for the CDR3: TGTGCCAGCAGCACTAGCGGGAGAACCCAAGAGCAGTACTTC. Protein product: CASSTSGRTQEQYF. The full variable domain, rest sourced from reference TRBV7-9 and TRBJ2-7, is DTGVSQNPRHKITKRGQNVTFRCDPISEHNRLYWYRQTLGQGPEFLTYFQNEAQLEKSRLLSDRFSAERPKGSFSTLEIQRTEQGDSAMYLCASSTSGRTQEQYFGPGTRLTVT.

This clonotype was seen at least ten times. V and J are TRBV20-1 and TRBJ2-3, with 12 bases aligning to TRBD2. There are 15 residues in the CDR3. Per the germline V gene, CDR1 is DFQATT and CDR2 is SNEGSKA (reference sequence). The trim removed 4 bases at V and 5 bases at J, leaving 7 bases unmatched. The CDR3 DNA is TGCAGTGCTACCACACTAGCGGGAGGACAAGATACGCAGTATTTT. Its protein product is CSATTLAGGQDTQYF.

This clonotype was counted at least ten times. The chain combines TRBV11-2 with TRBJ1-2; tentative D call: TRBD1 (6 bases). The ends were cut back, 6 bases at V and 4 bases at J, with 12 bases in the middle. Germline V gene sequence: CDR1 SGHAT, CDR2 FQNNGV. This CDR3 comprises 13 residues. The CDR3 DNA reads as TGTGCCAGCAGAATAACAGGGTCCTATGGCTACACCTTC. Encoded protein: CASRITGSYGYTF.

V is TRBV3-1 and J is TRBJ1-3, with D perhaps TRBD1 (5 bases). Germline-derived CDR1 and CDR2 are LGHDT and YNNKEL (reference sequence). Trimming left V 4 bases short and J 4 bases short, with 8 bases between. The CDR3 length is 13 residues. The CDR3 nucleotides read TGTGCCAGCAGCCGGACACCAGGAAACACCATATATTTT. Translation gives CASSRTPGNTIYF. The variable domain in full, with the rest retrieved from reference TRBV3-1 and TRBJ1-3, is DTAVSQTPKYLVTQMGNDKSIKCEQNLGHDTMYWYKQDSKKFLKIMFSYNNKELIINETVPNRFSPKSPDKAHLNLHINSLELGDSAVYFCASSRTPGNTIYFGEGSWLTVV.

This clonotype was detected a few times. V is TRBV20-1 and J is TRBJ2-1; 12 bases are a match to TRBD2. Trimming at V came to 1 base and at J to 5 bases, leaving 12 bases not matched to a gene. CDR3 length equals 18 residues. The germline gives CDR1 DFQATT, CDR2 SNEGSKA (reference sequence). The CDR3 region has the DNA TGCAGTGCTAGAGTCTTGGTCCCCGGACTAGCGGGGAACAATGAGCAGTTCTTC. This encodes CSARVLVPGLAGNNEQFF.

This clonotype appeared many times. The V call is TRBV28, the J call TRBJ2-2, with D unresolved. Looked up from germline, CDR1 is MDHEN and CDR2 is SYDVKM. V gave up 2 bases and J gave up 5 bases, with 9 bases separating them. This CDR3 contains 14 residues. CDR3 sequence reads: CASSLVGLTGELFF. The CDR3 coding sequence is TGTGCCAGCAGTTTAGTTGGCCTGACCGGGGAGCTGTTTTTT.

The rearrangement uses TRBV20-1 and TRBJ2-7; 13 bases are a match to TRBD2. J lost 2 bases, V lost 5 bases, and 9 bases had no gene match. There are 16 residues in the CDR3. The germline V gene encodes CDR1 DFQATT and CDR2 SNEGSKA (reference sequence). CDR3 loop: CSAGGTGTSGAYEQYF. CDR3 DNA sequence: TGCAGTGCTGGGGGGACTGGGACTAGCGGGGCCTACGAGCAGTACTTC.

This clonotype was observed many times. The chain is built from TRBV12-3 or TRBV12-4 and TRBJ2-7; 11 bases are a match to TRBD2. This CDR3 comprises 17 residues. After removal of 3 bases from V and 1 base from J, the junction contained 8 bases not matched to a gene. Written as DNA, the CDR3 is TGTGCCAGCAGTTTTTCGGGTTTAGCGGGAGGGTCCTACGAGCAGTACTTC. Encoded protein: CASSFSGLAGGSYEQYF.

The CDR3 is CASSQDYGGTTGELFF. Here the CDR3 DNA reads TGTGCCAGCAGCCAAGATTACGGCGGGACCACCGGGGAGCTGTTTTTT. J is TRBJ2-2 and V is TRBV14; D perhaps matches TRBD2 (6 bases). The length of the CDR3 is 16 residues. CDR1 is SGHDN and CDR2 is FVKESK in the germline V gene. V was trimmed by 0 bases and J by 4 bases, leaving 12 bases between them.

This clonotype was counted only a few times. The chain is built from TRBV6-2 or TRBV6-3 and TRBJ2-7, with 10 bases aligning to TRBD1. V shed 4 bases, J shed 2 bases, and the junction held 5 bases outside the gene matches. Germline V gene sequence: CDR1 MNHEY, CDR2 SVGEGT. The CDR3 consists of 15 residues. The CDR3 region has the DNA TGTGCCAGCAGTTTTGAAGGGACAGGGGCCTACGAGCAGTACTTC. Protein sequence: CASSFEGTGAYEQYF.